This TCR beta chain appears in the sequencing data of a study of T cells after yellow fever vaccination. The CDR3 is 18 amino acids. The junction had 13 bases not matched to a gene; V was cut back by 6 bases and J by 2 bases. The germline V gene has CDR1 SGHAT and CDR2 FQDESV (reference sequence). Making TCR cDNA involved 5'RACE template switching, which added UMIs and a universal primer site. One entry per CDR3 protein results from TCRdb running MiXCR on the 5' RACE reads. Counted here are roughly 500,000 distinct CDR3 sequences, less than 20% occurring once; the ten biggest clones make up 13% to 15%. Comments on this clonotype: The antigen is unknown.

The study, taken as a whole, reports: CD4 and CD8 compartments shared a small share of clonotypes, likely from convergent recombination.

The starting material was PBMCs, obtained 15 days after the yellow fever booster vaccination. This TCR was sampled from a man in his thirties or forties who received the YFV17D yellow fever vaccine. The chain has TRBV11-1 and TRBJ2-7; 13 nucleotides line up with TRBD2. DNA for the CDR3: TGTGCCAGCAGTAGTGGACTAGCGGGAGAAGCGGACACCTACGAGCAGTACTTC. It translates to CASSSGLAGEADTYEQYF.